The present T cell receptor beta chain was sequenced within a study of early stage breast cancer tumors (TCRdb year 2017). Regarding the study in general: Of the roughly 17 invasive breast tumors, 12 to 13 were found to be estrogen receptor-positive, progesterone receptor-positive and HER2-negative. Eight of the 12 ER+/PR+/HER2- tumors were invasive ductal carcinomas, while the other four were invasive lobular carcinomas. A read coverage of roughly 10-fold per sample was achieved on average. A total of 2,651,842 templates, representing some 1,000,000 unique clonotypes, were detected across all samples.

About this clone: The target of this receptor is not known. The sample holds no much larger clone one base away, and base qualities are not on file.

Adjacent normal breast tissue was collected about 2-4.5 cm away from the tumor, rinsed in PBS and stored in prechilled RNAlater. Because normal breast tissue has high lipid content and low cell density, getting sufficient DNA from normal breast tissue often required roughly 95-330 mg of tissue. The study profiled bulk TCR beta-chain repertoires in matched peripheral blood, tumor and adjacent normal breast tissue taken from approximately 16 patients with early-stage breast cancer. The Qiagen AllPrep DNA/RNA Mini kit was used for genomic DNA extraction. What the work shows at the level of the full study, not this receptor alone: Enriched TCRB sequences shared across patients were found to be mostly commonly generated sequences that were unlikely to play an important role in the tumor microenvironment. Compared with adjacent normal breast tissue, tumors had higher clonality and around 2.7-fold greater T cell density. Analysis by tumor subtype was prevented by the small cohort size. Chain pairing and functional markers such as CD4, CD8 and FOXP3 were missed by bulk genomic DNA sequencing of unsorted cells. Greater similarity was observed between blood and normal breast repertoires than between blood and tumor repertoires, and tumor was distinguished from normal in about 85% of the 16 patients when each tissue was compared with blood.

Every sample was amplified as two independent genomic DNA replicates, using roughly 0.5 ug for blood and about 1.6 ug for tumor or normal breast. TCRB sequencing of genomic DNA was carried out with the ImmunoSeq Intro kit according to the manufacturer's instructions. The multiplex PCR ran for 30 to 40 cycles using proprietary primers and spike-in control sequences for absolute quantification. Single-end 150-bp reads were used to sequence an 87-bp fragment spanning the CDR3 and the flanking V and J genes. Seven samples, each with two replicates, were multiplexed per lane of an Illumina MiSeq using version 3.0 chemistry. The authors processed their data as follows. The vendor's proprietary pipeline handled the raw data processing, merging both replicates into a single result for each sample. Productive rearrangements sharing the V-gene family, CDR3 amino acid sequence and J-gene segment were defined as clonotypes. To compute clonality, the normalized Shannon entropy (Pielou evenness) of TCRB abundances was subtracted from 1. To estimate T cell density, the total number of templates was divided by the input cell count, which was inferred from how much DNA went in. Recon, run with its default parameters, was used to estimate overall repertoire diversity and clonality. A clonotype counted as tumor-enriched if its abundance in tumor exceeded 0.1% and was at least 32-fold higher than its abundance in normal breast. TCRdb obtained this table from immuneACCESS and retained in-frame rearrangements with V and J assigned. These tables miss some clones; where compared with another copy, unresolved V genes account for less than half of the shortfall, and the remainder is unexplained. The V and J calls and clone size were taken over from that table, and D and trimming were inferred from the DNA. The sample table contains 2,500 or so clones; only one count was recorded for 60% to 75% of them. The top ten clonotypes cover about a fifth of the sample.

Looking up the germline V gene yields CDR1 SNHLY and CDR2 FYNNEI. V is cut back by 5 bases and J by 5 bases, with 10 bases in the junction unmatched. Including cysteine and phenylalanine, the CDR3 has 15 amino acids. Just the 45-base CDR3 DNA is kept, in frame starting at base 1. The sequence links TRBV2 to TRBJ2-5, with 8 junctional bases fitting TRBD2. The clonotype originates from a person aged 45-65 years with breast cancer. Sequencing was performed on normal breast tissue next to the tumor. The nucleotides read TGTGCCAGCAGTCCCGGGACTAGAGTCCCCGAGACCCAGTACTTC. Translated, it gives CASSPGTRVPETQYF. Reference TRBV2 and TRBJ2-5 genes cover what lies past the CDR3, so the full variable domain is EPEVTQTPSHQVTQMGQEVILRCVPISNHLYFYWYRQILGQKVEFLVSFYNNEISEKSEIFDDQFSVERPDGSNFTLKIRSTKLEDSAMYFCASSPGTRVPETQYFGPGTRLLVL.